This TCR beta chain was profiled in a study of cytomegalovirus exposure and HLA in healthy donors. As to this clone: The antigen is unknown.

Measured with immunoSEQ multiplex PCR; TCRdb has only the in-frame clones, and not every one. The sample holds around 69,000 clones, 96% seen once. CDR3 length equals 14 residues. Per the germline V gene, CDR1 is KGHSH and CDR2 is LQKENI. The V and J ends lost 6 bases and 5 bases respectively, with 17 bases between them. Whole-study results and caveats: A few CMV-associated chains were confirmed in vitro to be specific for CMV antigens. The finding came from a later analysis; first-cohort TCR clusters tended to co-occur in the roughly 120 validation repertoires.

This TCR came from a woman between 18 and 29 years old in good health and CMV-seropositive. The chain uses TRBV18 and TRBJ2-7; no clear D. The sample consisted of PBMCs. In nucleotides, the CDR3 is TGTGCCAGCTCCCCGAGTCCTGTGATAAACGAGCAGTACTTC. Translation: CASSPSPVINEQYF.